The 28 T cell receptor beta chains below were found in one sample sequenced in a study of blood T cells in healthy people across ages. With a J-beta primer mix and a sample-barcoded 5' primer, a second PCR ran about 7 to 11 cycles. TCRdb analysed the 5' RACE reads with MiXCR anew, one entry per CDR3 protein. Seen here are about 500,000 distinct CDR3 sequences, more than 20% observed once, and the top ten hold roughly 10%. The same data also went into a second study, on T cells of mothers and their children.

Sequencing used blood. Every receptor here comes from a boy between 5 and 17 years old in good health.

J is TRBJ2-5 and V is TRBV7-9; no definite D call. The end of the DNA aligns better with TRBJ2-1, so the J call may be wrong. This CDR3 is built from 12 residues. CDR1 and CDR2 (germline): SEHNR, FQNEAQ (reference sequence). The CDR3 nucleotides read TGTGCCAGCAGCTTCTCTTTTAATGAGCAGTTCTTC. Translation gives CASSFSFNEQFF.

This clonotype showed up many times. The chain couples TRBV7-9 to TRBJ2-3; 10 bases are shared with TRBD2. The V gene end was trimmed by 5 bases and the J gene end by 6 bases; junction bases not matched to a gene: 11. Germline-derived CDR1 and CDR2 are SEHNR and FQNEAQ (reference sequence). CDR3 size: 16 residues. The CDR3 DNA reads as TGTGCCAGCAGCCCTTGGACTAGCGGAACTGGGGATACGCAGTATTTT. This sequence encodes CASSPWTSGTGDTQYF.

V and J are TRBV12-3 or TRBV12-4 and TRBJ2-1; 13 bases are a match to TRBD2. Trimming took 2 bases from V and 5 from J; bases not matched to a gene: 9. The CDR3 runs to 18 residues. CDR3 sequence (DNA): TGTGCCAGCAGTTTAAGGACTAGCGGGGGAGCTCAAAACAATGAGCAGTTCTTC. Translation: CASSLRTSGGAQNNEQFF.

This clonotype was seen ten or more times. The J gene is TRBJ1-4, the V gene TRBV2; possibly TRBD1 for D (6 bases). This CDR3 comprises 14 residues. Between the trimmed V and J ends, which lost 7 bases and 5 bases, there was a span of 14 bases. Germline CDR1 SNHLY, CDR2 FYNNEI. The CDR3 bases are TGTGCCAGCAAGGAAGGGGGGTCGAATGAAAAACTGTTTTTT. As protein: CASKEGGSNEKLFF.

The table lists this clonotype with many counts. This chain joins TRBV28 and TRBJ2-5; D is perhaps TRBD2 (5 bases). From germline, CDR1 is MDHEN and CDR2 SYDVKM. V shed 7 bases and J shed 4 bases, with 22 bases lying between them. The CDR3 loop spans 16 amino acids. The DNA for the CDR3 is TGTGCCAGCAAGCGATGGGCAGCCGTGGGGAGAGAGACCCAGTACTTC. Translation gives CASKRWAAVGRETQYF.

This clonotype has only a few counts. The rearrangement links TRBV6-4 to TRBJ2-1; D not resolved. Germline CDR1 reads MRHNA; CDR2 reads SNTAGT. V dropped 4 bases and J dropped 6 bases, with 10 bases sitting between them. This CDR3 region has 13 residues. DNA of the CDR3: TGTGCCAGCAGTGCCTCGGTCCCCAATGAGCAGTTCTTC. Amino acids: CASSASVPNEQFF.

The chain employs TRBV9 and TRBJ2-1; 7 nucleotides match TRBD2. V was clipped by 5 bases and J by 9 bases; unmatched bases: 11. Germline assignment: CDR1 SGDLS and CDR2 YYNGEE. This CDR3 is 14 amino acids long. The CDR3 region has the DNA TGTGCCAGCAGTGTTATAGCGGGCTTTGGTGAGCAGTTCTTC. The encoded protein is CASSVIAGFGEQFF.

This clonotype has a handful of counts. V gene TRBV6-2 or TRBV6-3 combines with J gene TRBJ1-1; D perhaps matches TRBD1 (5 bases). The germline V and J ends were trimmed by 7 bases and 1 base, with 16 bases remaining between them. Per the germline V gene, CDR1 is MNHEY and CDR2 is SVGEGT. The CDR3 spans 15 residues. The CDR3 spells CASNKLGAGNTEAFF. CDR3 bases: TGTGCCAGCAACAAACTCGGGGCGGGGAACACTGAAGCTTTCTTT.

This chain joins TRBV5-1 and TRBJ2-5; the D gene is possibly TRBD2 (6 bases). The J call may be wrong; the DNA end is better matched by TRBJ2-7. The CDR3 length is 14 residues. CDR1 SGHRS and CDR2 YFSETQ come from the germline V gene. The CDR3 loop is CASRYSGGSYEQYF. The CDR3 coding sequence is TGCGCCAGTCGTTACTCCGGGGGCTCCTACGAGCAGTACTTC.

The V call is TRBV29-1, the J call TRBJ2-1; D unclear. Near its end, the DNA agrees better with TRBJ2-7, so the J call may be wrong. CDR3 length equals 11 residues. Germline CDR1 and CDR2: SQVTM and ANQGSEA. Written as DNA, the CDR3 is TGCAGCGCAATACAGCTGAACGAGCAGTACTTC. Translation: CSAIQLNEQYF.

This clonotype was seen ten or more times. The chain is built from TRBV4-1 and TRBJ2-7, with 10 bases that match TRBD1. Germline V gene sequence: CDR1 MGHRA, CDR2 YSYEKL. The length of the CDR3 is 17 residues. After removal of 0 bases from V and 6 bases from J, the junction contained 11 bases not matched to a gene. CDR3 nucleotide sequence: TGCGCCAGCAGCCAAGAATTGTGGGACAGGGGCTTTCGCGAGCAGTACTTC. This translates into CASSQELWDRGFREQYF.

Written as DNA, the CDR3 is TGTGCCAGCAGCGCCGGCCGGGTCCTTAATCAGCCCCAGCATTTT. Its translation: CASSAGRVLNQPQHF. The rearrangement uses TRBV7-2 and TRBJ1-5; D call uncertain. Germline V gene sequence: CDR1 SGHTA, CDR2 FQGNSA. The V gene lost 5 bases and the J gene lost 4 bases, with 15 bases spanning the gap. This CDR3 contains 15 residues.

This rearrangement joins TRBV4-2 to TRBJ1-5, with D hard to call. The CDR3 is 15 residues long. Germline V lookup: CDR1 LGHNA, CDR2 YNFKEQ. Trimming stripped 0 bases from V and 10 bases from J, with 16 bases between. CDR3 in amino acids: CASSQDMRVTRPQHF. CDR3 coding DNA: TGTGCCAGCAGCCAAGATATGAGAGTTACTAGACCCCAGCATTTT.

This clonotype was observed a handful of times. The V gene is TRBV15, the J gene TRBJ1-1; D ambiguous. The CDR3 sequence is 13 residues long. Between the trimmed V and J ends, which lost 5 bases and 3 bases, there was a span of 10 bases. Germline assignment: CDR1 LNHNV and CDR2 YYDKDF (reference sequence). The CDR3 bases are TGTGCCACCAGCCCCCTGGTGGACACTGAAGCTTTCTTT. It encodes CATSPLVDTEAFF.

This chain uses TRBV30 with TRBJ2-7; TRBD2 agrees at 9 bases. The CDR3 is 15 residues long. CDR1 is GTSNPN and CDR2 is SVGIG in the germline V gene (reference sequence). V was pared by 2 bases and J by 0 bases, with 5 bases of the junction left unmatched. CDR3 nucleotides: TGTGCCTGGAGTCGCGGGGGGGCCCTCTCCTACGAGCAGTACTTC. Translated: CAWSRGGALSYEQYF.

This clonotype was recorded a few times. The gene calls are TRBV28 and TRBJ1-6; 9 nucleotides agree with TRBD1. Germline-derived CDR1 and CDR2 are MDHEN and SYDVKM. V shed 5 bases, J shed 5 bases, and the junction held 7 bases outside the gene matches. The CDR3 loop spans 16 amino acids. The CDR3, as DNA: TGTGCCAGCAGTCGGGACAGGGCGCAGAATAATTCACCCCTCCACTTT. This sequence encodes CASSRDRAQNNSPLHF.

This chain connects TRBV20-1 to TRBJ2-3, with D maybe TRBD1 (5 bases). CDR1 and CDR2 from the germline V gene are DFQATT and SNEGSKA (reference sequence). The CDR3 extends over 19 amino acids. Trimming cost V 6 bases and J 1 base, with 29 bases left between them. CDR3 nucleotide sequence: TGCAGTGCCCACCCTGGGGCAGCCACAAAGTCCTCCCGCACAGATACGCAGTATTTT. It specifies CSAHPGAATKSSRTDTQYF.

Of note for this clonotype: As the CDR3 is not closed by the conserved phenylalanine or tryptophan, this likely results from a read error. This chain joins TRBV29-1 and TRBJ2-1; D may be TRBD1 (5 bases). V dropped 6 bases and J dropped 2 bases, with 11 bases sitting between them. Germline V gene data show CDR1 as SQVTM and CDR2 as ANQGSEA. The CDR3 contains 13 residues. The CDR3 here is CSVPGNAYNEQFL. In nucleotides, the CDR3 is TGCAGCGTCCCAGGGAATGCCTACAATGAGCAGTTCCTC.

This clonotype was counted many times. The rearrangement uses TRBV7-2 and TRBJ1-2; D unresolved. This CDR3 spans 16 amino acids. V was pared by 5 bases and J by 0 bases, with 16 bases between. From germline, CDR1 is SGHTA and CDR2 FQGNSA. CDR3 DNA sequence: TGTGCCAGCAGCCCAACGCCGGTGCCGGCTAACTATGGCTACACCTTC. It yields the protein CASSPTPVPANYGYTF. The full variable domain, its missing parts supplied by reference TRBV7-2 and TRBJ1-2, is GAGVSQSPSNKVTEKGKDVELRCDPISGHTALYWYRQSLGQGLEFLIYFQGNSAPDKSGLPSDRFSAERTGGSVSTLTIQRTQQEDSAVYLCASSPTPVPANYGYTFGSGTRLTVV.

The CDR3 spells CSARDFDRVVYEQYF. The CDR3 DNA reads as TGCAGTGCTAGAGATTTTGACAGGGTTGTCTACGAGCAGTACTTC. This sequence joins TRBV20-1 and TRBJ2-5, with TRBD1 identical over 7 bases. Near its end, the DNA agrees better with TRBJ2-7, so the J call may be wrong. Germline V CDR1 and CDR2: DFQATT, SNEGSKA (reference sequence). The CDR3 totals 15 residues.

Only one count was recorded for this clonotype. V and J are TRBV6-5 and TRBJ2-3, with 7 bases fitting TRBD1. CDR1 is MNHEY and CDR2 is SVGAGI in the germline V gene. J gave up 6 bases and V 0 bases, and 6 bases lay outside the gene matches. CDR3 length: 15 amino acids. CDR3 amino acids: CASSYSGTATDTQYF. CDR3 DNA: TGTGCCAGCAGTTACTCGGGGACAGCCACCGATACGCAGTATTTT.

This clonotype was detected once. The junction and the germline gene differ at one end; a read error may be behind it. The gene calls are TRBV19 and TRBJ2-1; 9 bases fit TRBD2. From germline, CDR1 is LNHDA and CDR2 SQIVND (reference sequence). The CDR3 sequence is 18 residues long. The CDR3 here is CASSKPSGGPRLYNEQFF. The CDR3 DNA is TGCGCCAGTAGTAAGCCGAGCGGGGGGCCCCGTCTCTACAATGAGCAGTTCTTC.

CDR3 nucleotide sequence: TGTGCCAGCAGCTTAATCCCGGGACCGGATGGCTACACCTTC. It specifies CASSLIPGPDGYTF. This rearrangement joins TRBV7-9 to TRBJ1-2; possible D gene TRBD1, 5 bases. The CDR3 has 14 amino acids. The V and J ends lost 2 bases and 6 bases respectively, with 13 bases between them. Germline values: CDR1 SEHNR, CDR2 FQNEAQ (reference sequence). The complete variable domain, with remaining parts taken from reference TRBV7-9 and TRBJ1-2, reads DTGVSQNPRHKITKRGQNVTFRCDPISEHNRLYWYRQTLGQGPEFLTYFQNEAQLEKSRLLSDRFSAERPKGSFSTLEIQRTEQGDSAMYLCASSLIPGPDGYTFGSGTRLTVV.

This sequence joins TRBV11-2 and TRBJ2-5; D is perhaps TRBD1 or TRBD2 (5 bases each). This CDR3 has 15 amino acids. Germline CDR1 is SGHAT and CDR2 is FQNNGV. V lost 5 bases to trimming and J lost 3 bases, with 16 bases between them. The CDR3 DNA reads as TGTGCCAGCAGCCCTACCGGGACGGTGAAAGAGACCCAGTACTTC. This codes for CASSPTGTVKETQYF.

This clonotype was counted a few times. The chain recombines TRBV7-2 with TRBJ2-7; 7 nucleotides line up with TRBD2. The CDR3 is 14 residues long. Germline CDR1 and CDR2: SGHTA and FQGNSA. V was pared by 3 bases and J by 6 bases, with 8 bases of the junction left unmatched. CDR3 protein: CASSLGGSIPEQYF. CDR3 nucleotides: TGTGCCAGCAGCTTGGGCGGGAGTATCCCCGAGCAGTACTTC.

The chain carries TRBV7-3 and TRBJ2-2; perhaps TRBD2 as D (6 bases). V lost 4 bases, J lost 4 bases, and 13 bases lay in between. This CDR3 comprises 15 residues. From germline, CDR1 is SGHTA and CDR2 FQGTGA. CDR3 sequence reads: CASSSEGLFTGELFF. In DNA form, the CDR3 reads TGTGCCAGCAGCTCGGAGGGCCTGTTCACCGGGGAGCTGTTTTTT.

V usage is TRBV12-3 or TRBV12-4 and J usage is TRBJ2-7, with D possibly TRBD1 on 6 matching bases. CDR3 size: 15 residues. The V gene lost 6 bases and the J gene lost 0 bases, with 15 bases spanning the gap. CDR3 protein: CASRGGTPSSYEQYF. Written as DNA, the CDR3 is TGTGCCAGCAGGGGTGGGACACCGAGCTCCTACGAGCAGTACTTC.

The chain couples TRBV6-2 or TRBV6-3 to TRBJ1-5; D is unclear. V was shortened by 4 bases and J by 0 bases, with 7 bases between the two germline ends. CDR3 size: 14 residues. Germline V gives CDR1 MNHEY, CDR2 SVGEGT. For the CDR3, the DNA is TGTGCCAGCAGTTCTGGGTTTAGCAATCAGCCCCAGCATTTT. Its translation is CASSSGFSNQPQHF.